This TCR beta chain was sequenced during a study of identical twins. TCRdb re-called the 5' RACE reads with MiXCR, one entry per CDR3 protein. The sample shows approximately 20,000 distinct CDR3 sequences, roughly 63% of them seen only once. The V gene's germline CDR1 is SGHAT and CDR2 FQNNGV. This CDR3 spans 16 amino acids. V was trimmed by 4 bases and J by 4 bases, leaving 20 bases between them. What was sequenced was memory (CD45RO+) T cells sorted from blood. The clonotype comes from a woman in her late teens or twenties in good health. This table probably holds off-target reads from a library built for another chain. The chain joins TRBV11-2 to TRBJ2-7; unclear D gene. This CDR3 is CASSSKVSATLYEQYF. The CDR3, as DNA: TGTGCCAGCAGCTCAAAGGTGTCAGCCACGCTTTACGAGCAGTACTTC.